This TCR beta chain was sequenced during a study of low-dose radiotherapy and immunotherapy resistance in tumors (dated by TCRdb to between 2022 and 2023). For the study in its entirety: Cohort 1 received 0.5 Gy per fraction every 2 weeks, with a prescribed total PTV dose of 6.5 Gy. Starting on cycle 1 day 1, patients took 300 mg of aspirin by mouth once daily for four cycles. In Cohort 2, 1 Gy per fraction was delivered every two weeks, for a total of 13 Gy over 26 weeks. No randomization into treatment groups was done for the people taking part in the trial. Nivolumab and ipilimumab were both given intravenously, with nivolumab at a 240 mg flat dose every two weeks and ipilimumab at 1 mg/kg every six weeks. The translational analysis covered eight patients: three from the first dose cohort and the first five from the second dose cohort. Intravenous cyclophosphamide at 200 mg/m2 was administered every two weeks, one day ahead of each radiation and immunotherapy administration.

The germline V gene yields SGHDT for CDR1 and YYEEEE for CDR2. Trimming accounts for 4 bases at V and 6 bases at J, while the number of junction bases matched to no gene is 8. The CDR3 sequence holds 15 residues, the cysteine and phenylalanine included. Left in the record is the CDR3 DNA by itself, 45 bases read in frame from the first base. With regard to this clonotype: This receptor's antigen is unknown. Base-call qualities are not available, and no considerably larger clone is one nucleotide away.

First-strand cDNA was synthesized using Superscript III and a set of TRAV- and TRBV-specific primers, so that both TCRalpha and TCRbeta chains were covered. TCRs were amplified with Phusion for approximately 20 PCR cycles using a constant-region primer together with the adapter attached to the V primers. Isolated mRNA was amplified with the MessageAmp II aRNA Amplification Kit, using a roughly 17-hour in vitro transcription at 37°C. The Dynabeads mRNA DIRECT Purification Kit was used to isolate mRNA for TCR sequencing. Indexed Illumina adapters were added in a second Phusion PCR of about 26 cycles, and the PCR products were purified with AMPure XP beads. Deep sequencing of the TCRalpha and TCRbeta libraries was carried out on an Illumina MiniSeq instrument. Processing in the source paper ran as follows. Custom Perl scripts were used to pool TCR sequences that encoded the same protein, to remove out-of-frame sequences, and to calculate the abundance of each clonotype. The analysis excluded TCR sequences that were supported by just one read. Among the metrics used to describe the repertoires were Shannon entropy, Gini index, clonality, richness, and the frequency of TCRs shared between repertoires. In TCRdb, the public reads were trimmed at Q25 with fastp and aligned with MiXCR, with productive beta chains retained. Rows with a matching CDR3 protein are joined into one entry that keeps the most common DNA and genes. The V and J calls were determined by TCRdb, not by the authors. Present in this sample are 85,000 to 95,000 distinct CDR3 sequences, more than 8.5% of which were seen just once. Under 1.1% of the sample is held by the ten biggest clonotypes.

The sample's time point label, decoded: before trial treatment. Donors were enrolled in RACIN, a single-arm phase I dose-escalation trial combining nivolumab, ipilimumab, aspirin, low-dose cyclophosphamide and low-dose radiotherapy. Eligible patients had advanced, TIL-negative solid tumors. This TCR derives from a male donor with prostate cancer. The receptor chain draws on TRBV5-6 and TRBJ2-2, with TRBD1 identical over 8 junction bases. Sample: PBMCs, taken before treatment. The CDR3 corresponds to CASSAADRDAGELFF. The DNA is TGTGCCAGCAGCGCCGCGGACAGGGATGCCGGGGAGCTGTTTTTT.